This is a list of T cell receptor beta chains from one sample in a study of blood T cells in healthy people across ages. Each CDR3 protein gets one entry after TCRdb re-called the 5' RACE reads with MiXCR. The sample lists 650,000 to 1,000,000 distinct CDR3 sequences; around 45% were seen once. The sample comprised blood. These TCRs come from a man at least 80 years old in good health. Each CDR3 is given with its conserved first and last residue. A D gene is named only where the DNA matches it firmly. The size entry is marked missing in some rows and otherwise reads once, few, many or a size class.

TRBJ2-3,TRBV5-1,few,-,TGCGCCAGCAGCCTCGGGACCCAAGGGGCCATTGATACGCAGTATTTT,CASSLGTQGAIDTQYF
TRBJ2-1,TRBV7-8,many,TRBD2,TGTGCCAGCAGCGTCCGGACTAGCGGGAGTTTTTTCCTCTACAATGAGCAGTTCTTC,CASSVRTSGSFFLYNEQFF
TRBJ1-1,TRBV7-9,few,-,TGTGCCAGCAGCTCCTCCCCGGGGGCTCATGTCACTGAAGCTTTCTTT,CASSSSPGAHVTEAFF
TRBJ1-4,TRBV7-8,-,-,TGTGCCAGCAGCGTCGGACGGGGATTTAATGAAAAACTGTTTTTT,CASSVGRGFNEKLFF
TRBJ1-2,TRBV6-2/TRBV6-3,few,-,TGTGCCAGCGGTTCCGGGACAAAGTATACCTATGGCTACACCTTC,CASGSGTKYTYGYTF
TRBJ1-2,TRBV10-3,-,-,TGTGCCATCAGTGAGAGGGAACAAAACTATGGCTACACCTTC,CAISEREQNYGYTF
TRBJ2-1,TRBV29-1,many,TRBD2,TGCAGCGTTGAAGGGCGGGGGGGTTACAATGAGCAGTTCTTC,CSVEGRGGYNEQFF
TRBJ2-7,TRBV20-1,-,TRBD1,TGCAGTGCGACGGGGGACAGGAGCGCCTACGAGCAGTACTTC,CSATGDRSAYEQYF
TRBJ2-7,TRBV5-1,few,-,TGCGCCAGCAGCCTTAGACAGAGTTCCTCCTACGAGCAGTACTTC,CASSLRQSSSYEQYF
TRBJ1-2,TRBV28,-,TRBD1,TGTGCCAGTCGCGGACAGGGTCCCTATGGCTACACCTTC,CASRGQGPYGYTF
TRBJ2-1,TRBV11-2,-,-,TGTGCCAGCAGTGATTTAGTGGGGGTGGGAGAGCAGTTCTTC,CASSDLVGVGEQFF
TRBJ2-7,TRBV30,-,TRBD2,TGTGCCTGGAGTCGCAGCGGGAGATTGGGGGTCGAGCAGTACTTC,CAWSRSGRLGVEQYF
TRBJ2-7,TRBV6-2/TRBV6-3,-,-,TGTGCCAGCAGTTACTCCCAATTGGACTTAAGTCTCGAGCAGTACTTC,CASSYSQLDLSLEQYF
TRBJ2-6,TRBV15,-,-,TGTGCCACCAGCAGAGATGGAGCTTTAGGGGCCAACGTCCTGACTTTC,CATSRDGALGANVLTF
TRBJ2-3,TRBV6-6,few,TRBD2,TGTGCCAGCAGTTCCCCGCTAGCGGGAGTGGCAGATACGCAGTATTTT,CASSSPLAGVADTQYF
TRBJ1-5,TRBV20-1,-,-,TGCAGTGCTAGAGACCCGACGGTCGCGGACCAGCCCCAGCATTTT,CSARDPTVADQPQHF
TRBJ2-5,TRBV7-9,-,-,TGTGCCAGCAGCGTAAATAGCGCCCAAGAGACCCAGTACTTC,CASSVNSAQETQYF
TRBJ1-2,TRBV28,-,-,TGTGCCAGCAGTACCTGGACGGGGGGCGGATTGGACTATGGCTACACCTTC,CASSTWTGGGLDYGYTF
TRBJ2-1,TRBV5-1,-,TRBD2,TGCGCCAGCAGCTTGGGGGCGGGGGACGTCTACAATGAGCAGTTCTTC,CASSLGAGDVYNEQFF
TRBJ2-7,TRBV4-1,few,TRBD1,TGCGCCAGCAGCAAACTAGTGACGGGACAGGGGAGCGAGCAGTACTTC,CASSKLVTGQGSEQYF
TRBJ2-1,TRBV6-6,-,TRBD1,TGTGCCAGCAGTTCGGGACAGCTTAATGAGCAGTTCTTC,CASSSGQLNEQFF
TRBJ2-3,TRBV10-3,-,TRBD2,TGTGCCATCAGTCGGGACTACACTAGCACAGATACGCAGTATTTT,CAISRDYTSTDTQYF
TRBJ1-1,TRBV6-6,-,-,TGTGCCAGCAGTTACGAGGCGAGCGGGACTGAAGCTTTCTTT,CASSYEASGTEAFF